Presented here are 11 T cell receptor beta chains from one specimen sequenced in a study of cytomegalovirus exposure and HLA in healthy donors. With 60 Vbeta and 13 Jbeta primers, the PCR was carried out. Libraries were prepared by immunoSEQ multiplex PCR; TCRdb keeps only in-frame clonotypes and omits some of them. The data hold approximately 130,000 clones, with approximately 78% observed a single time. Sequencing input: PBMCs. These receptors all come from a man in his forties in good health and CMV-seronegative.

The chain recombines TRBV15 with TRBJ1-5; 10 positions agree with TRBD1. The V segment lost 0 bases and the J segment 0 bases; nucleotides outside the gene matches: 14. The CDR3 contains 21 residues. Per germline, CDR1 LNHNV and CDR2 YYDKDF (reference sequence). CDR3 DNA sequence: TGTGCCACCAGCAGAGATACGCCTTTCCGCGACAGGGGGCATAGCAATCAGCCCCAGCATTTT. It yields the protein CATSRDTPFRDRGHSNQPQHF.

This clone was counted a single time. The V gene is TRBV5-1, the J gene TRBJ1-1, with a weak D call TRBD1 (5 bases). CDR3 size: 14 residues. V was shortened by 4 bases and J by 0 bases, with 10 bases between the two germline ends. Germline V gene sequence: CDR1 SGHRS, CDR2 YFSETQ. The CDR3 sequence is CASSETALNTEAFF. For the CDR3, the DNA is TGCGCCAGCAGCGAGACAGCCCTGAACACTGAAGCTTTCTTT.

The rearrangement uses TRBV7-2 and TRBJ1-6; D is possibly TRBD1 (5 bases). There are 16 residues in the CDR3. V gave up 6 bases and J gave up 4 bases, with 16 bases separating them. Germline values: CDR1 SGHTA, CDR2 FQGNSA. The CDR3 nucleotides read TGTGCCAGCAGTTCCCAGGGAGGCCTATATAATTCACCCCTCCACTTT. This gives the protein CASSSQGGLYNSPLHF.

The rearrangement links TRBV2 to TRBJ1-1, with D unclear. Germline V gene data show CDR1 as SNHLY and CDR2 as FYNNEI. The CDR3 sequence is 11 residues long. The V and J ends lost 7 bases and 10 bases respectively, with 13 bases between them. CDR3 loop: CASIGEIAAFF. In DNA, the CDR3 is TGTGCCAGCATTGGGGAGATAGCAGCTTTCTTT.

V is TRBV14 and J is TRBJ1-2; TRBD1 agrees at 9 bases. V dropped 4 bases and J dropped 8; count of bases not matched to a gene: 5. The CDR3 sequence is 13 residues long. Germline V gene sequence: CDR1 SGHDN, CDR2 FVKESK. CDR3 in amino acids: CASSPQGAVGYTF. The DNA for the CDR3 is TGTGCCAGCAGCCCACAGGGGGCAGTAGGCTACACCTTC.

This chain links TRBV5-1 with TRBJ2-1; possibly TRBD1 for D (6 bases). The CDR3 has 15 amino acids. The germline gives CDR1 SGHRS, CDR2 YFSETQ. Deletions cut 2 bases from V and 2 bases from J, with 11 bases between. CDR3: CASSFDGDTYNEQFF. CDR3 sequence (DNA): TGCGCCAGCAGCTTTGACGGGGACACCTACAATGAGCAGTTCTTC.

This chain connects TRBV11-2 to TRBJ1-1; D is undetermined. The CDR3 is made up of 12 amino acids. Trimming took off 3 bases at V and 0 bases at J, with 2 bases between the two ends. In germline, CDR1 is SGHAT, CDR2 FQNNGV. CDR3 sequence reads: CASSFMNTEAFF. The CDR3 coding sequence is TGTGCCAGCAGCTTCATGAACACTGAAGCTTTCTTT. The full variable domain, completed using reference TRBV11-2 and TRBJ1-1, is EAGVAQSPRYKIIEKRQSVAFWCNPISGHATLYWYQQILGQGPKLLIQFQNNGVVDDSQLPKDRFSAERLKGVDSTLKIQPAKLEDSAVYLCASSFMNTEAFFGQGTRLTVV.

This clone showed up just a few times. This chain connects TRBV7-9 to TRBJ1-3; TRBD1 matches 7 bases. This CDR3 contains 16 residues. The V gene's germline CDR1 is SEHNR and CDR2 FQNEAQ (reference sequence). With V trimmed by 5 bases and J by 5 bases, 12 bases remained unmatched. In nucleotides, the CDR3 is TGTGCCAGCAGCCCAGGGTCGGGACAGCTTAGAAACACCATATATTTT. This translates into CASSPGSGQLRNTIYF.

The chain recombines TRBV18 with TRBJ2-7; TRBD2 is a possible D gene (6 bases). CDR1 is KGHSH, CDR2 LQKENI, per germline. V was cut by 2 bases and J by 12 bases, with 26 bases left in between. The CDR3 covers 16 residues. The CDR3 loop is CASSPTSDGLLPFRYF. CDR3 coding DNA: TGTGCCAGCTCACCAACTAGTGACGGACTACTCCCGTTTCGGTACTTC.

In nucleotides, the CDR3 is TGTGCCAGCAGCCCAACTAGCGGGGAGGGGAACGAGCAGTACTTC. The encoded protein is CASSPTSGEGNEQYF. The gene calls are TRBV7-2 and TRBJ2-7; 10 nucleotides align to TRBD2. J was trimmed by 5 bases and V by 5 bases; bases with no gene match: 9. The germline gives CDR1 SGHTA, CDR2 FQGNSA. CDR3 size: 15 residues.

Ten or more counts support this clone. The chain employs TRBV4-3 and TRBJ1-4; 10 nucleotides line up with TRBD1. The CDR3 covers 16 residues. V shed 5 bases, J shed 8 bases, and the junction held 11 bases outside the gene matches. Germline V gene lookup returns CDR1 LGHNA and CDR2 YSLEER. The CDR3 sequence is CASSSGAGTGEEKLFF. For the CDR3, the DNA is TGCGCCAGCAGCTCAGGGGCCGGGACAGGGGAGGAAAAACTGTTTTTT.